This T cell receptor (beta chain) was captured in a study of Ad26.COV2.S vaccination and SARS-CoV-2 variants (dated by TCRdb to the early 2020s). Study-level background: Vaccine-arm donors came from COV1001, a multicentre, randomized, double-blind, placebo-controlled phase I-IIa trial of Ad26.COV2.S in healthy adults. Ad26.COV2.S was administered intramuscularly at 5 x 10^10 or 1 x 10^11 viral particles, either as a single shot or as two shots given 56 days apart. TCRbeta repertoire sequencing was used to assess the specificity and breadth of SARS-CoV-2-reactive T cell receptors after Ad26.COV2.S vaccination. The TCR-sequenced set comprised around 30 samples: some 19 Ad26.COV2.S vaccine recipients, 5 placebo recipients and 8 SARS-CoV-2 convalescent individuals. Participants in the trial were split at random into five groups of five each, receiving low-dose or high-dose Ad26.COV2.S once or twice, or else placebo on both occasions. Investigators remained blinded to trial group allocation during experiments and outcome assessment.

This specimen's treatment or condition label, per the study, means: about 20 received Ad26.COV2.S at low or high dose, single or two shots; roughly five received placebo; per-sample allocation not given. Repertoires of vaccine and placebo recipients were sequenced from samples taken on day 63 after the first injection. Cohort 1b enrolled 20 to 30 adults aged 18-55 years at a single site in Boston, USA, between 29 July and 7 August 2020. Ad26.COV2.S consisted of a replication-incompetent adenovirus type 26 vector by which a prefusion-stabilized SARS-CoV-2 spike protein from the original Wuhan strain was expressed. The immunoSEQ Assay was the method used to sequence TCRbeta CDR3 regions. After extraction, genomic DNA underwent amplification by bias-controlled multiplex PCR, followed by high-throughput sequencing. The paper's data handling went like this. Collapsing and filtering of sequences were performed to quantify the absolute abundance of each unique TCRbeta CDR3 region. Usable DNA was measured by amplifying reference genes present in all nucleated cells, and TCRbeta template counts were normalized to that usable DNA to estimate T cell fraction. Repertoire TCRs were annotated as SARS-CoV-2-specific by exact matching of V gene, CDR3 amino acid sequence and J gene to a known reactive TCR set. The reference SARS-CoV-2 TCR set came from MIRA and was filtered for enrichment in COVID-19-positive ImmuneCODE repertoires, removing public or cross-reactive TCRs. Drawing on the MIRA antigens, annotated TCRs were analysed further at the level of specific ORF or position within ORF. Depth was the summed frequency of annotated unique rearrangements, while breadth was defined as annotated unique rearrangements over total unique productive rearrangements. Group comparisons of TCR breadth used two-sided Wilcoxon rank-sum tests. TCRdb retrieved this table from immuneACCESS and kept in-frame rearrangements only. Not all clones are present; in checked studies, unresolved V genes account for under half, and no reason is known for the remainder. V and J calls and clone size are as listed in that table; D and trimming were resolved from the DNA. Counted in this sample were under 250,000 clones; roughly nine tenths of them appeared once. Roughly 3% of the sample rests with the top ten.

The research as a whole found: After vaccination, spike-specific CD8+ and CD4+ T cell responses were reported to show substantial breadth. The authors noted that the TCR breadth and depth analyses may have underestimated total T cell responses. Compared with placebo recipients, Ad26.COV2.S recipients showed higher spike-specific TCR breadth (P = 0.0014). Non-spike TCR breadth was comparable between vaccine and placebo recipients, consistent with the vaccine containing only spike. The study was not powered to compare responses between vaccine doses or regimens.

A word on this clone: Its antigen target is currently unknown. No base quality values were provided; no much bigger clone lies one nucleotide off.

This TCR was recovered from a person between 18 and 65 years old who received the Ad26.COV2.S COVID-19 vaccine or a placebo. The sequences come from peripheral blood, collected in a trial of Ad26.COV2.S vaccine versus placebo.

The DNA sequence is TGTGCCAGCAGTGATCGGGGGGCTCAAGAGACCCAGTACTTC. This sequence encodes CASSDRGAQETQYF. The V gene is TRBV6-1 and the J gene is TRBJ2-5; the D region possibly corresponds to TRBD2 (7 bases align). As encoded in the germline V gene, CDR1 is MNHNS while CDR2 is SASEGT. The CDR3 spans 14 residues, from the cysteine through the phenylalanine. Only the CDR3 region is kept as DNA, spanning 42 bases read in frame from base 1. V is clipped by 3 bases and J by 2 bases, and the sequence between their germline boundaries is 10 bases long.